The entry below gives a single T cell receptor (beta chain) sequence along with its context. The data derive from a study of shared clonotypes between healthy human individuals. An assay was performed, and its level was deep. The replicate PCRs on unsorted PBMC were given approximately 0.3 ug DNA, which is about 30,000 T cell genomes. The protocol was immunoSEQ multiplex PCR, while the TCRdb copy is restricted to in-frame clones and leaves out a portion. There are around 500,000 clones in the sample; around three quarters occur only once, and more than 10% lies in the top ten. Germline V gene data show CDR1 as MNHEY and CDR2 as SVGAGI. The CDR3 totals 13 residues. The V end was cut by 6 bases, the J end by 2 bases, with 10 bases between.

This TCR came from a middle-aged woman in good health. Some clones in this sample may be carry-over from other donors' samples. The V gene is TRBV6-5, the J gene TRBJ1-2; no reliable D call. Sequenced material: PBMCs. CDR3 residues: CASSLGRNYGYTF. For the CDR3, the DNA is TGTGCCAGCAGCCTGGGTCGCAACTATGGCTACACCTTC.